What follows are 12 T cell receptor beta chains derived from one specimen sequenced in a study of blood T cell repertoires in COVID-19. Profiled with immunoSEQ multiplex PCR; TCRdb holds only in-frame clones, not every one. The repertoire consists of under 350,000 clones, with 86% occurring once and the leading ten covering about 2.7%. What was sequenced was PBMCs or T cells enriched from blood (not recorded which). These receptors were taken from a woman aged 18 to 35 who had recovered from COVID-19.

This rearrangement joins TRBV11-2 to TRBJ1-1; D is unresolved. Germline CDR1 SGHAT, CDR2 FQNNGV. V was shortened by 5 bases and J by 6 bases, with 19 bases between the two germline ends. The CDR3 covers 15 residues. The CDR3 loop reads CASSKSEVISPEAFF. The CDR3 DNA reads TGTGCCAGCAGCAAAAGTGAGGTTATAAGCCCTGAAGCTTTCTTT. Combining the CDR3 with reference TRBV11-2 and TRBJ1-1 gives the whole variable domain EAGVAQSPRYKIIEKRQSVAFWCNPISGHATLYWYQQILGQGPKLLIQFQNNGVVDDSQLPKDRFSAERLKGVDSTLKIQPAKLEDSAVYLCASSKSEVISPEAFFGQGTRLTVV.

The chain links TRBV30 to TRBJ1-6; D remains unclear. This CDR3 is built from 17 residues. Germline assignment: CDR1 GTSNPN and CDR2 SVGIG (reference sequence). V was trimmed by 0 bases and J by 0 bases, leaving 12 bases between them. CDR3 nucleotide sequence: TGTGCCTGGAGTGTACCGCGGGTTGGCTCCTATAATTCACCCCTCCACTTT. It codes for CAWSVPRVGSYNSPLHF. Full variable domain (remainder filled in from reference TRBV30 and TRBJ1-6): SQTIHQWPATLVQPVGSPLSLECTVEGTSNPNLYWYRQAAGRGLQLLFYSVGIGQISSEVPQNLSASRPQDRQFILSSKKLLLSDSGFYLCAWSVPRVGSYNSPLHFGNGTRLTVT.

This chain joins TRBV7-2 and TRBJ1-2; a weak D match, TRBD1 (5 bases). V was trimmed by 0 bases and J by 6 bases, leaving 14 bases between them. The CDR3 has 15 amino acids. CDR1 SGHTA and CDR2 FQGNSA come from the germline V gene. CDR3 coding DNA: TGTGCCAGCAGCTTAGCAGGCAGGGTACCGGATGGCTACACCTTC. As protein: CASSLAGRVPDGYTF.

The chain couples TRBV2 to TRBJ2-7; 12 bases are shared with TRBD2. CDR3 length equals 14 residues. With 6 bases clipped from V and 4 bases from J, the junction kept 4 bases outside the gene matches. The germline CDR1 and CDR2 sequences are SNHLY and FYNNEI. CDR3 coding DNA: TGTGCCAGCAGCCGACTAGCGGGGGTTTACGAGCAGTACTTC. It encodes CASSRLAGVYEQYF.

This clone was seen only once. V usage is TRBV24-1 and J usage is TRBJ1-2, with D perhaps matching TRBD1 (5 bases). Germline V lookup: CDR1 KGHDR, CDR2 SFDVKD. V was cut by 5 bases and J by 8 bases, with 20 bases left in between. The CDR3 loop spans 15 amino acids. CDR3 loop: CATSVGQGPGGGYTF. CDR3 DNA: TGTGCCACCAGTGTTGGCCAGGGCCCGGGTGGGGGCTACACCTTC.

A single count supports this clone. The CDR3 spells CASSALRDFADTQYF. Here the CDR3 DNA reads TGTGCCAGCAGTGCACTCCGGGATTTCGCAGATACGCAGTATTTT. V usage is TRBV2 and J usage is TRBJ2-3, with D perhaps TRBD2 (5 bases). The V and J ends lost 4 bases and 4 bases respectively, with 15 bases between them. Germline CDR1 SNHLY, CDR2 FYNNEI. The CDR3 has 15 amino acids.

The rearrangement links TRBV19 to TRBJ2-1; no firm D call. This CDR3 has 12 amino acids. The germline V and J ends were trimmed by 5 bases and 9 bases, with 11 bases remaining between them. Germline CDR1 is LNHDA and CDR2 is SQIVND (reference sequence). CDR3 coding DNA: TGTGCCAGTAGTCCGAGCTTCGGTGAGCAGTTCTTC. Its protein product is CASSPSFGEQFF. Together with reference TRBV19 and TRBJ2-1, the CDR3 gives the full variable domain: DGGITQSPKYLFRKEGQNVTLSCEQNLNHDAMYWYRQDPGQGLRLIYYSQIVNDFQKGDIAEGYSVSREKKESFPLTVTSAQKNPTAFYLCASSPSFGEQFFGPGTRLTVL.

V gene TRBV11-3 combines with J gene TRBJ1-1; 8 bases line up with TRBD1. The CDR3 spans 13 residues. CDR1 is SGHNT, CDR2 YENEEA, per germline. With 9 bases clipped from V and 4 bases from J, the junction kept 7 bases outside the gene matches. Here the CDR3 reads CASTRQGLTEAFF. CDR3 nucleotides: TGTGCCAGTACGCGACAGGGGCTCACTGAAGCTTTCTTT.

CDR3 sequence reads: CASSPRGYGYTF. The CDR3 nucleotides read TGTGCCAGCAGCCCAAGGGGTTATGGCTACACCTTC. The chain employs TRBV7-8 and TRBJ1-2; a weak D match, TRBD1 (5 bases). CDR1 and CDR2 from the germline V gene are SGHVS and FQNEAQ. The germline V and J ends were trimmed by 5 bases and 5 bases, with 9 bases remaining between them. This CDR3 has 12 amino acids.

A few counts support this clone. The gene calls are TRBV10-3 and TRBJ1-1; D ambiguous. The germline gives CDR1 ENHRY, CDR2 SYGVKD. Trimming left V 2 bases short and J 0 bases short, with 7 bases between. This CDR3 is built from 14 residues. CDR3 region: CAISEIAVNTEAFF. The CDR3 DNA is TGTGCCATCAGTGAGATCGCGGTGAACACTGAAGCTTTCTTT.

The chain couples TRBV10-3 to TRBJ2-3; 11 bases map to TRBD1. The CDR3 is 16 amino acids. Per the germline V gene, CDR1 is ENHRY and CDR2 is SYGVKD. Trimming removed 0 bases from V and 7 bases from J; junction bases left unmatched: 6. The CDR3: CAISESGQGASHTQYF. CDR3 bases: TGTGCCATCAGTGAGTCAGGACAGGGGGCGAGTCATACGCAGTATTTT.

V gene TRBV21-1 combines with J gene TRBJ1-1; TRBD1 was called by the table and not checked on the DNA. TRBV21-1 counts as a pseudogene. CDR3 length equals 13 residues. Here the CDR3 reads CASSKGVQGEAFF. The CDR3 bases are TGTGCCAGCAGCAAAGGGGTACAGGGAGAGGCTTTCTTT.